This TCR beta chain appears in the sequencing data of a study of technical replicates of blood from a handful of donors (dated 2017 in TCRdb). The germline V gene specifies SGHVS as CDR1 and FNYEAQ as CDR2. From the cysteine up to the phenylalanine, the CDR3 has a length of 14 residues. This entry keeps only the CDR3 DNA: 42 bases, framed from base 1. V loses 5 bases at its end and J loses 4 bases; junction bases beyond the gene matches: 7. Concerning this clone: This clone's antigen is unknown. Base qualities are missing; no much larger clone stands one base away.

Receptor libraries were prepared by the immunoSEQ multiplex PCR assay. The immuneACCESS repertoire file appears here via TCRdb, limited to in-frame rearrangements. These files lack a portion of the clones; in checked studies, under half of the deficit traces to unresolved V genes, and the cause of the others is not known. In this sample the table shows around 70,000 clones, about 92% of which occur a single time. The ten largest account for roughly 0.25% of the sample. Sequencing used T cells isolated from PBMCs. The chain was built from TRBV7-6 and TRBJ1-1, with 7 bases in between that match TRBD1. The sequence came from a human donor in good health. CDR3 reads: CASSIKEGATEAFF. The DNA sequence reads TGTGCCAGCAGCATCAAGGAGGGGGCCACTGAAGCTTTCTTT. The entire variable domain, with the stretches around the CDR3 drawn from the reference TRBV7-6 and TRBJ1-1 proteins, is GAGVSQSPRYKVTKRGQDVALRCDPISGHVSLYWYRQALGQGPEFLTYFNYEAQQDKSGLPNDRFSAERPEGSISTLTIQRTEQRDSAMYRCASSIKEGATEAFFGQGTRLTVV.